The 28 T cell receptor beta chains presented below share a single source sample, sequenced in a study of response to subunit inactivated influenza vaccine. TCRdb reprocessed the RT-PCR reads with MiXCR, giving one entry per CDR3 protein. The sample lists around 790,000 distinct CDR3 sequences; roughly 20% were seen once. The material sequenced was PBMCs from blood, taken more than 4 days after vaccination. The receptor source for this set is a man aged 50 or older who received an inactivated influenza vaccine.

A few counts support this clonotype. V gene TRBV20-1 combines with J gene TRBJ2-7; 8 bases are shared with TRBD2. Looked up from germline, CDR1 is DFQATT and CDR2 is SNEGSKA (reference sequence). The CDR3 consists of 13 residues. The CDR3 nucleotides read TGCAGGGTAGCGGGGCCTAGCTCCTACGAGCAGTACTTC. Translating gives CRVAGPSSYEQYF.

This clonotype turned up a few times. This chain connects TRBV20-1 to TRBJ1-4; D is possibly TRBD1 (5 bases). In germline, CDR1 is DFQATT, CDR2 SNEGSKA (reference sequence). The CDR3 runs to 13 residues. V lost 3 bases to trimming and J lost 4 bases, with 9 bases between them. This CDR3 reads CSASRGINEKLFF. The CDR3 DNA follows: TGCAGTGCTAGTAGGGGAATTAATGAAAAACTGTTTTTT.

The rearrangement joins TRBV7-6 to TRBJ2-7, with D possibly being TRBD1 or TRBD2 (5 bases each). Trimming stripped 0 bases from V and 2 bases from J, with 17 bases between. Germline assignment: CDR1 SGHVS and CDR2 FNYEAQ. This CDR3 contains 17 residues. This chain's CDR3 is CASSLASGTDVPYEQYF. Written as DNA, the CDR3 is TGTGCCAGCAGCTTAGCTTCCGGGACGGACGTTCCCTACGAGCAGTACTTC.

The table lists this clonotype with a few counts. The chain uses TRBV7-2 and TRBJ1-1, with no clear D. Germline loops: CDR1 SGHTA, CDR2 FQGNSA. The CDR3 extends over 14 amino acids. Between the trimmed V and J ends, which lost 4 bases and 8 bases, there was a span of 17 bases. For the CDR3, the DNA is TGTGCCAGCAGCTGGGCTCTGGGGTCATGGGAAGCTTTCTTT. Translation: CASSWALGSWEAFF.

To note about this clonotype: It is unclear where the CDR3 begins or ends on the DNA, so no DNA is shown, and the CDR3 is as TCRdb lists it. This chain uses TRBV7-2 with TRBJ2-2. In germline, CDR1 is SGHTA, CDR2 FQGNSA. Both ends counted, the CDR3 spans 12 residues. CDR3 residues: CASSLRGGSCFF.

V usage is TRBV20-1 and J usage is TRBJ2-7; TRBD1 matches at 7 bases. There are 14 residues in the CDR3. J lost 2 bases, V lost 0 bases, and 4 bases had no gene match. The germline V gene has CDR1 DFQATT and CDR2 SNEGSKA (reference sequence). The CDR3 nucleotides read TGCAGTGCTAGAGAGGCAGGGGGACCCTACGAGCAGTACTTC. This encodes CSAREAGGPYEQYF.

This clonotype was detected a few times. V usage is TRBV5-5 and J usage is TRBJ2-1, with TRBD1 matching 9 bases. Trimming at V came to 1 base and at J to 7 bases, leaving 9 bases not matched to a gene. This CDR3 region has 16 residues. Germline CDR1 SGHKS, CDR2 YYEKEE (reference sequence). The CDR3 here is CASSLKGTGWSNEQFF. In nucleotides, the CDR3 is TGTGCCAGCAGCTTGAAGGGGACAGGGTGGAGTAATGAGCAGTTCTTC.

This clonotype was observed many times. The genes are TRBV12-3 or TRBV12-4 and TRBJ2-3; D is undetermined. V was shortened by 3 bases and J by 3 bases, with 4 bases between the two germline ends. This CDR3 spans 12 amino acids. CDR3 protein: CASSFRTDTQYF. CDR3 nucleotide sequence: TGTGCCAGCAGTTTTCGAACAGATACGCAGTATTTT.

This clonotype turned up a few times. This chain links TRBV12-3 or TRBV12-4 with TRBJ2-7, with TRBD2 matching over 13 bases. Unmatched junction bases numbered 6, after V lost 3 bases and J lost 4 bases. The CDR3 loop spans 16 amino acids. CDR3 residues: CASSFRLAGGKYEQYF. CDR3 coding DNA: TGTGCCAGCAGTTTTAGACTAGCGGGAGGTAAATACGAGCAGTACTTC.

There are a few counts of this clonotype. V is TRBV12-3 or TRBV12-4 and J is TRBJ1-2; D ambiguous. V lost 6 bases and J 7 bases, leaving 12 bases between the germline ends. The CDR3 sequence is 12 residues long. For the CDR3, the DNA is TGTGCCAGCAGACCTCCCGCGGGTGGCTACACCTTC. This encodes CASRPPAGGYTF.

This clonotype turned up a few times. This chain links TRBV6-1 with TRBJ2-3, with TRBD2 matching 9 bases. CDR3 length: 16 amino acids. Germline CDR1 reads MNHNS; CDR2 reads SASEGT. J lost 1 base, V lost 5 bases, and 7 bases had no gene match. CDR3 residues: CASSTIAGVGTDTQYF. Here the CDR3 DNA reads TGTGCCAGCAGTACAATAGCGGGAGTTGGCACAGATACGCAGTATTTT.

The chain combines TRBV12-3 or TRBV12-4 with TRBJ2-6, with D tentatively TRBD2 (5 bases). The CDR3 is made up of 16 amino acids. The germline V and J ends were trimmed by 6 bases and 0 bases, with 12 bases remaining between them. The CDR3 region is CASRPPGSSGANVLTF. CDR3 DNA sequence: TGTGCCAGCAGACCTCCGGGGTCCTCTGGGGCCAACGTCCTGACTTTC.

There are a few counts of this clonotype. The chain joins TRBV12-3 or TRBV12-4 to TRBJ2-5; 9 nucleotides align to TRBD1. Trimming removed 6 bases from V and 7 bases from J; junction bases left unmatched: 18. The CDR3 has 17 residues. CDR3 bases: TGTGCCAGCAGCCAACCACCGGGACAGGGTGTTCTCGGGACCCAGTACTTC. This translates into CASSQPPGQGVLGTQYF.

In this sample, this clonotype turned up a few times. The rearrangement uses TRBV20-1 and TRBJ2-3, with TRBD2 matching over 10 bases. Unmatched junction bases numbered 6, after V lost 6 bases and J lost 0 bases. The CDR3 is 15 residues long. The germline gives CDR1 DFQATT, CDR2 SNEGSKA (reference sequence). The DNA of the CDR3 is TGCAGTGCCAACCTAGCGGGGGCTAGCACAGATACGCAGTATTTT. Amino acid sequence: CSANLAGASTDTQYF.

This clonotype was seen more than once but under ten times. The chain has TRBV5-1 and TRBJ1-5; D remains ambiguous. Deletions cut 2 bases from V and 6 bases from J, with 12 bases between. CDR3 size: 14 residues. Germline assignment: CDR1 SGHRS and CDR2 YFSETQ. CDR3 region: CASSLIPEGQPQHF. The CDR3 nucleotides read TGCGCCAGCAGCTTAATCCCCGAAGGTCAGCCCCAGCATTTT.

The gene calls are TRBV4-1 and TRBJ2-2, with a tentative D call TRBD2 (5 bases). V gave up 0 bases and J gave up 4 bases, with 12 bases separating them. The CDR3 sequence is 16 residues long. Germline CDR1 MGHRA, CDR2 YSYEKL. CDR3 protein: CASSQDSRGITGELFF. The CDR3 DNA follows: TGCGCCAGCAGCCAAGATTCCCGGGGTATCACCGGGGAGCTGTTTTTT.

This clonotype was counted only a few times. The CDR3 region is CASSQGTSGSLRNEQFF. The CDR3, as DNA: TGTGCCAGCAGCCAAGGAACTAGCGGGAGCTTAAGGAATGAGCAGTTCTTC. The rearrangement joins TRBV4-2 to TRBJ2-1, with 11 bases lining up with TRBD2. Per germline, CDR1 LGHNA and CDR2 YNFKEQ. The J segment lost 7 bases and the V segment lost 1 base, leaving 9 bases of the junction unmatched. The CDR3 length is 17 residues.

The V call is TRBV7-2, the J call TRBJ1-6; D is perhaps TRBD1 (5 bases). The V and J ends lost 1 base and 4 bases respectively, with 14 bases between them. Germline V gene sequence: CDR1 SGHTA, CDR2 FQGNSA. CDR3 size: 17 residues. The CDR3 nucleotides read TGTGCCAGCAGCTTAGTAACTGGGGACCTATATAATTCACCCCTCCACTTT. Translating gives CASSLVTGDLYNSPLHF.

The table lists this clonotype with a count of one. The chain carries TRBV3-1 and TRBJ2-6, with D possibly being TRBD1 (6 bases). The germline V and J ends were trimmed by 10 bases and 1 base, with 23 bases remaining between them. The CDR3 totals 18 residues. Germline V gene lookup returns CDR1 LGHDT and CDR2 YNNKEL (reference sequence). The CDR3 DNA is TGTGCCATCATCCCAGGGGCAGGGGCAGGGTCTGGGGCCAACGTCCTGACTTTC. Translating it yields CAIIPGAGAGSGANVLTF.

As DNA, the CDR3 is TGCGCCAGCAGCCAAGATCGGTACGGGGGGAACACTGAAGCTTTCTTT. This encodes CASSQDRYGGNTEAFF. The chain is built from TRBV4-3 and TRBJ1-1, with a weak D call TRBD1 (5 bases). From germline, CDR1 is LGHNA and CDR2 YSLEER. V lost 0 bases to trimming and J lost 1 base, with 12 bases between them. CDR3 length equals 16 residues.

The V call is TRBV6-5, the J call TRBJ1-4, with D possibly TRBD1 on 5 matching bases. CDR1 and CDR2 from the germline V gene are MNHEY and SVGAGI. The CDR3 spans 12 residues. V lost 6 bases to trimming and J lost 10 bases, with 12 bases between them. The chain's CDR3 is CASSYLQGKLFF. DNA for the CDR3: TGTGCCAGCAGCTATCTCCAGGGAAAACTGTTTTTT.

The chain is built from TRBV28 and TRBJ2-7, with 10 bases matching TRBD2. The ends lost 6 bases at V and 8 bases at J; junction bases unmatched: 16. Germline assignment: CDR1 MDHEN and CDR2 SYDVKM. This CDR3 spans 16 amino acids. CDR3 sequence: CASSISGGTEFFQQYF. DNA for the CDR3: TGTGCCAGCAGCATTAGCGGGGGGACCGAATTTTTCCAGCAGTACTTC. The full variable domain, rest sourced from reference TRBV28 and TRBJ2-7, is DVKVTQSSRYLVKRTGEKVFLECVQDMDHENMFWYRQDPGLGLRLIYFSYDVKMKEKGDIPEGYSVSREKKERFSLILESASTNQTSMYLCASSISGGTEFFQQYFGPGTRLTVT.

The chain recombines TRBV9 with TRBJ1-3; 7 nucleotides match TRBD1. This CDR3 comprises 15 residues. With V trimmed by 3 bases and J by 0 bases, 3 bases remained unmatched. Germline-derived CDR1 and CDR2 are SGDLS and YYNGEE. The CDR3 bases are TGTGCCAGCAGCGCCGGGGACAGCTCTGGAAACACCATATATTTT. Translation: CASSAGDSSGNTIYF.

This clonotype was picked up a small number of times. V usage is TRBV4-1 and J usage is TRBJ2-5, with 7 bases that match TRBD2. The CDR3 contains 16 residues. CDR1 is MGHRA, CDR2 YSYEKL, per germline. Trimming took 0 bases from V and 5 from J; bases not matched to a gene: 9. CDR3 amino acids: CASSQDRGGVWETQYF. CDR3 DNA: TGCGCCAGCAGCCAAGATCGGGGAGGGGTGTGGGAGACCCAGTACTTC.

This clonotype was detected only a few times. CDR3 region: CASSQHYLQGRTDTQYF. As DNA, the CDR3 is TGCGCCAGCAGCCAGCACTATCTGCAGGGCCGCACAGATACGCAGTATTTT. The V and J genes are TRBV4-1 and TRBJ2-3, with D possibly being TRBD1 (5 bases). CDR1 is MGHRA and CDR2 is YSYEKL in the germline V gene. Trimming stripped 3 bases from V and 1 base from J, with 17 bases between. This CDR3 has 17 amino acids.

The chain has TRBV4-1 and TRBJ2-5; D unclear. V lost 3 bases, J lost 3 bases, and 17 bases lay in between. The CDR3 contains 16 residues. Germline V gene lookup returns CDR1 MGHRA and CDR2 YSYEKL. The CDR3 here is CASSQPGQAGKETQYF. CDR3 nucleotides: TGCGCCAGCAGCCAGCCTGGTCAGGCTGGAAAAGAGACCCAGTACTTC.

In this sample, this clonotype turned up many times. The J gene is TRBJ1-2, the V gene TRBV12-3 or TRBV12-4; TRBD1 agrees at 7 bases. This CDR3 spans 13 amino acids. After removal of 5 bases from V and 5 bases from J, the junction contained 5 bases not matched to a gene. CDR3 amino acids: CASSKGQIYGYTF. Here the CDR3 DNA reads TGTGCCAGCAGTAAGGGACAGATTTATGGCTACACCTTC.

In its sample, this clonotype was seen many times. The rearrangement uses TRBV7-2 and TRBJ2-5, with D unclear. V lost 6 bases, J lost 1 base, and 3 bases lay in between. This CDR3 is built from 11 residues. Germline V gene data show CDR1 as SGHTA and CDR2 as FQGNSA. DNA for the CDR3: TGTGCCAGCAGACGCCAAGAGACCCAGTACTTC. Its protein product is CASRRQETQYF.